This T cell receptor (beta chain) derives from a study of T-cell reconstitution after alpha-beta-depleted transplantation in children. This clonotype was detected only a few times. The target antigen is unknown. Study conclusions and caveats: The study reportedly traced alpha-beta T cells about two months after transplant to several hundred expanded graft clones. Certain patients had high TCRbeta diversity at day 60, and it came from recipient T cells and thymic progenitors that survived.

Preparation of the TCRbeta library was carried out with unique molecular identifiers. TCRdb re-called the PCR reads with MiXCR, one entry per CDR3 protein. Of about 120,000 distinct CDR3 sequences in the sample, about 9.3% were seen once. Germline lookup yields CDR1 LGHNA and CDR2 YNFKEQ. Trimming removed 1 base at V and 5 bases at J, with 14 bases between. The CDR3 has 15 residues. The V call is TRBV4-2, the J call TRBJ2-5; possible D gene TRBD1, 6 bases. The sequencing here drew on PBMCs, taken before TCRalphabeta/CD19-depleted stem cell transplant. The clonotype originates from a boy younger than 10 with acute lymphoblastic leukemia, due to receive a stem cell transplant. Here the CDR3 reads CASSQVGTGSETQYF. The CDR3 nucleotides are TGTGCCAGCAGCCAAGTAGGAACAGGGTCGGAGACCCAGTACTTC.